This TCR beta chain was sequenced during a study of cytomegalovirus exposure and HLA in healthy donors. The study ran its PCR with 60 Vbeta and 13 Jbeta primers. Method: immunoSEQ multiplex PCR; TCRdb's copy keeps in-frame clones and lacks some. The data contain 200,000 to 250,000 clones, around 83% of them singletons. The sample taken for sequencing was PBMCs. This TCR was sampled from a girl aged 2-15 years in good health and CMV-seronegative.

The CDR3 loop reads CASSSVGTGEEKLFF. DNA of the CDR3: TGTGCCAGCAGCTCCGTCGGGACAGGGGAAGAAAAACTGTTTTTT. V is TRBV27 and J is TRBJ1-4; 10 positions match TRBD1. Germline lookup yields CDR1 MNHEY and CDR2 SMNVEV (reference sequence). Trimming removed 6 bases from V and 8 bases from J; junction bases left unmatched: 9. The CDR3 covers 15 residues.